The clone carrying this T cell receptor beta chain was seen at least ten times. Germline CDR1 is SGHRS and CDR2 is YFSETQ. The CDR3 has 16 residues. V was clipped by 4 bases and J by 5 bases; unmatched bases: 7. This record comes from a study of spatial heterogeneity in lung cancer. Study overall: Where they were available, follow-up PBMC samples were sequenced, at a median of about 25 months after resection.

Described time point: blood at routine non-recurrence follow-up after resection. Unsorted whole RNA samples from tumor, nontumor lung or frozen PBMC were sequenced. TCRdb redid the calling of the 5' RACE reads with MiXCR, one entry per CDR3 protein. The table has around 27,000 distinct CDR3 sequences, 5% to 6% seen once. The source is a female donor with early-stage non-small cell lung cancer. The chain recombines TRBV5-1 with TRBJ2-5, with TRBD2 matching over 14 bases. Sample: PBMCs, taken at follow-up. The CDR3 sequence is CASSPGTSGRGETQYF. The CDR3 DNA reads TGCGCCAGCAGCCCAGGGACTAGCGGGAGAGGGGAGACCCAGTACTTC.